Detailed here is one T cell receptor beta chain. Its antigen is still unknown. These data are taken from a study of shared clonotypes between healthy human individuals. V lost 3 bases and J lost 13, with 7 bases in between. This CDR3 comprises 10 residues. In germline, CDR1 is SNHLY, CDR2 FYNNEI. The repertoire was sequenced with immunoSEQ multiplex PCR; TCRdb's copy has only in-frame clones and lacks some. The sample carries 650,000 to 700,000 clones, roughly 88% recorded once. Study-wide results and caveats: Sampling used blood alone; tissue repertoires probably differ.

The sample comprised memory CD8+ T cells from PBMCs. The subset was: CD45RO+ cells pooled with CCR7-negative TemRA cells. V gene TRBV2 combines with J gene TRBJ2-1; D remains unclear. This TCR derives from a man in his late teens or twenties in good health. Some clones in this sample may be carry-over from other donors' samples. DNA for the CDR3: TGTGCCAGCAGTGACCAGCATCAGTTCTTC. Its translation is CASSDQHQFF.